This T cell receptor (beta chain) was identified during a study of identical twins. This clonotype was detected only a few times. Its specificity is not known. Healthy Caucasian donors formed the entire cohort. V was clipped by 6 bases and J by 4 bases; unmatched bases: 10. The CDR3 is made up of 15 amino acids. TCRdb analysed the 5' RACE reads with MiXCR anew, one entry per CDR3 protein. This sample has 600,000 to 850,000 distinct CDR3 sequences, with roughly 18% found just once. Findings and caveats of the study: Invariant MAIT and iNKT cells could partly confound zero-insertion analyses.

The same data also contributed to another study, on T cells expressing NK-cell markers. That report notes: NKG2C+ dominant clonotypes from over five donors made up about 1.0-7.0% of CD8+ T cells. The same clonotypes also predominated in the CD3+CD56-NKG2C+ fraction of several donors.

The J gene is TRBJ2-7, the V gene TRBV12-3 or TRBV12-4, with 9 bases fitting TRBD1. The TCR originated in a woman aged 18-29 years in good health. The specimen was PBMCs. CDR3 region: CASSPGTGRSYEQYF. In nucleotides, the CDR3 is TGTGCCAGCAGCCCCGGGACAGGGAGATCTTACGAGCAGTACTTC.